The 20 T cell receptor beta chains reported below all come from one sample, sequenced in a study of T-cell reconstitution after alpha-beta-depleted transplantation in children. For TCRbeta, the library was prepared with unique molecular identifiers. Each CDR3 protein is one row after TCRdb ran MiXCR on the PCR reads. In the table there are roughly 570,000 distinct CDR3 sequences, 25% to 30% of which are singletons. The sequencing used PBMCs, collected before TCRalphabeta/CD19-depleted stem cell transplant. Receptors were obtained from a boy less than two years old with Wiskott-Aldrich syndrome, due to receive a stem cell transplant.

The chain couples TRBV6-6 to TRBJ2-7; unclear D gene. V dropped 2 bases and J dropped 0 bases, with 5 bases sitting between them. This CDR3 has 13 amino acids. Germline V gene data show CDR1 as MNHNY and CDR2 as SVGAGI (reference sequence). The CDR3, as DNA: TGTGCCAGCAGTTACGTTAGCTCCTACGAGCAGTACTTC. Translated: CASSYVSSYEQYF.

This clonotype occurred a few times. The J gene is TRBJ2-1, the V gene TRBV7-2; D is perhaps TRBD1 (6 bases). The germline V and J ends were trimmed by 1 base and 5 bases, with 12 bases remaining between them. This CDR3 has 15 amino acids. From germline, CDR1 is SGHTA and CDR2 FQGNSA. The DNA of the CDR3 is TGTGCCAGCAGCTTAGAGGGGACACGAAACAATGAGCAGTTCTTC. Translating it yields CASSLEGTRNNEQFF.

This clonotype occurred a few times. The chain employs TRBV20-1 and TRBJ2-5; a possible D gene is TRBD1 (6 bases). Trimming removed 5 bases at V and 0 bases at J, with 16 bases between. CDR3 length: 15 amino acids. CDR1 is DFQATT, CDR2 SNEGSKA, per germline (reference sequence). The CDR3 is CSASGPGTYQETQYF. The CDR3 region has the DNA TGCAGTGCTTCAGGGCCCGGGACATACCAAGAGACCCAGTACTTC.

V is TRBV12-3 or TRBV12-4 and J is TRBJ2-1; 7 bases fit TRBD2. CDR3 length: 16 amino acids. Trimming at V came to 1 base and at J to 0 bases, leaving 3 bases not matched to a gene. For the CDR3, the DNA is TGTGCCAGCAGTTTAGATGGGGGGGGCTCCTACAATGAGCAGTTCTTC. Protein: CASSLDGGGSYNEQFF.

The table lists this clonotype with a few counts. As DNA, the CDR3 is TGCAGTGCTCGGGAGTTCTCCTACAATGAGCAGTTCTTC. The encoded protein is CSAREFSYNEQFF. The chain joins TRBV20-1 to TRBJ2-1; a possible D gene is TRBD2 (6 bases). CDR3 length equals 13 residues. The germline gives CDR1 DFQATT, CDR2 SNEGSKA (reference sequence). The V and J ends lost 5 bases and 0 bases respectively, with 8 bases between them.

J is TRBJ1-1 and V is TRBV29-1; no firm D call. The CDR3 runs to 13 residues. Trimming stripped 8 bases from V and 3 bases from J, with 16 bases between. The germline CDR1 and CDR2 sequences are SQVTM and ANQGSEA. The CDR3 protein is CSTGRQEDTEAFF. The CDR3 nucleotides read TGCAGCACCGGTCGGCAGGAGGACACTGAAGCTTTCTTT.

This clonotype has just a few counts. The CDR3 reads CASSLRQALPEAAQYF. The CDR3 nucleotides are TGTGCCAGCAGTTTGAGACAGGCCTTACCTGAAGCGGCCCAGTACTTC. The chain couples TRBV12-3 or TRBV12-4 to TRBJ2-5; D is perhaps TRBD1 (6 bases). CDR3 length: 16 amino acids. Trimming pared 3 bases from V and 9 bases from J, leaving 23 bases between.

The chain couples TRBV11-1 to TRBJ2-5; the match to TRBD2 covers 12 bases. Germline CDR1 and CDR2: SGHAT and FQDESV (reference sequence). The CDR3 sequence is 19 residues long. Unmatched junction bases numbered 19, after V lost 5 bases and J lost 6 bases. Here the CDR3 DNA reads TGTGCCAGCAGCCGTCCCGCAGGGTCTAGCGGGAGGGGTCAGCAGACCCAGTACTTC. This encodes CASSRPAGSSGRGQQTQYF. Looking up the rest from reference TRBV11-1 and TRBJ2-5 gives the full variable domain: EAEVAQSPRYKITEKSQAVAFWCDPISGHATLYWYRQILGQGPELLVQFQDESVVDDSQLPKDRFSAERLKGVDSTLKIQPAELGDSAMYLCASSRPAGSSGRGQQTQYFGPGTRLLVL.

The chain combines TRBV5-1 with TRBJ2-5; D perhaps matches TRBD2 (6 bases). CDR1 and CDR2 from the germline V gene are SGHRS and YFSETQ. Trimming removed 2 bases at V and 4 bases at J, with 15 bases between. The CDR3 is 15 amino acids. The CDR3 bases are TGCGCCAGCAGCTTACCCGGGGGTGTGGGAGAGACCCAGTACTTC. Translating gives CASSLPGGVGETQYF.

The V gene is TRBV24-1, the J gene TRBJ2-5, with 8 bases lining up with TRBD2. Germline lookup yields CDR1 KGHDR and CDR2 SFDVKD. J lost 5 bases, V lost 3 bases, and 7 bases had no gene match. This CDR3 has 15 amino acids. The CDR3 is CATSDTRAGGETQYF. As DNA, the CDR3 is TGTGCCACCAGTGATACCAGGGCGGGAGGCGAGACCCAGTACTTC.

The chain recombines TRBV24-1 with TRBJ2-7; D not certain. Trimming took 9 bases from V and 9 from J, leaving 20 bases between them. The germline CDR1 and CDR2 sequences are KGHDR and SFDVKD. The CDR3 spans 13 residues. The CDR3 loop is CATQDRLGGRQYF. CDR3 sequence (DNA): TGTGCCACCCAGGATAGACTCGGCGGCCGGCAGTACTTC.

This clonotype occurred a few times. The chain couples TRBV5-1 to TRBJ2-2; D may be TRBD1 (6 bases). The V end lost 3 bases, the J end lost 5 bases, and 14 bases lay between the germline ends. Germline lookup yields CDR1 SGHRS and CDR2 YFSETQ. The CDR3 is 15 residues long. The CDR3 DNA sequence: TGCGCCAGCAGCTGGACAGTCGCGCAAACCGGGGAGCTGTTTTTT. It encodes CASSWTVAQTGELFF.

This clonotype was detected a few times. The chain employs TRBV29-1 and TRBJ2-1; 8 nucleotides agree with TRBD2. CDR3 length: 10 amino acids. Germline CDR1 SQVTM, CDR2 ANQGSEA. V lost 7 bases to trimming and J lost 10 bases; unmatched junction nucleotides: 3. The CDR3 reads CSGQREEQFF. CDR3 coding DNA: TGCAGCGGACAGCGGGAGGAGCAGTTCTTC.

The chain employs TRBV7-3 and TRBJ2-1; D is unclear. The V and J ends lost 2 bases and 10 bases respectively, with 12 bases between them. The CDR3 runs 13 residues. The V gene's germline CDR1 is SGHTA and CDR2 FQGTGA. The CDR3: CASSLLRASEQFF. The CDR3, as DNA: TGTGCCAGCAGCTTACTCCGTGCAAGCGAGCAGTTCTTC.

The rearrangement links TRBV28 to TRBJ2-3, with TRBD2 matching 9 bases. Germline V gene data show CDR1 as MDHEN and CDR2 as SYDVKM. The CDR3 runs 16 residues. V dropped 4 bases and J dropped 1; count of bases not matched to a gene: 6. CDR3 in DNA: TGTGCCAGCAGTTCTCGCTCTAGCGGGGGCACAGATACGCAGTATTTT. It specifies CASSSRSSGGTDTQYF.

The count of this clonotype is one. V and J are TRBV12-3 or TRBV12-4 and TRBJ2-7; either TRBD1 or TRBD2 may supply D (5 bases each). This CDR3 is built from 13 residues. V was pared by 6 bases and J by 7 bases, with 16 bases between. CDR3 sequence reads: CASSPGTQYEQYF. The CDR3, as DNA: TGTGCCAGCAGCCCAGGGACCCAGTATGAGCAGTACTTC.

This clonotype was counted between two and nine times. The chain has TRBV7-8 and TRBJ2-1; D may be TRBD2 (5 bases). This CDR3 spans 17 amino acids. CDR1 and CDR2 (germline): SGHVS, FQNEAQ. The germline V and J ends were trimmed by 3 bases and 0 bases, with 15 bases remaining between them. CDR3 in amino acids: CASSLGWLTSSYNEQFF. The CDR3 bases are TGTGCCAGCAGCTTGGGTTGGCTAACTAGCTCCTACAATGAGCAGTTCTTC.

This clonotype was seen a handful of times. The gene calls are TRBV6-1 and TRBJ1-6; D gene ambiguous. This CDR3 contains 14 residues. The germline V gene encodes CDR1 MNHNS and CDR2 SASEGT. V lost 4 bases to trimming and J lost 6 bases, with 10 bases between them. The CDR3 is CASSAGPGNSPLHF. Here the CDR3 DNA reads TGTGCCAGCAGTGCCGGGCCTGGTAATTCACCCCTCCACTTT.

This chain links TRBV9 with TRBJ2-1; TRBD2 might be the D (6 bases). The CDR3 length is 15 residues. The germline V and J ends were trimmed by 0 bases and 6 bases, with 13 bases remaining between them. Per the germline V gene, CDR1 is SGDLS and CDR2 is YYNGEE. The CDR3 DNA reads TGTGCCAGCAGCGTAGACGGGGGAGAGGTCAATGAGCAGTTCTTC. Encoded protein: CASSVDGGEVNEQFF. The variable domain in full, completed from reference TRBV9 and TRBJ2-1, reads DSGVTQTPKHLITATGQRVTLRCSPRSGDLSVYWYQQSLDQGLQFLIQYYNGEERAKGNILERFSAQQFPDLHSELNLSSLELGDSALYFCASSVDGGEVNEQFFGPGTRLTVL.

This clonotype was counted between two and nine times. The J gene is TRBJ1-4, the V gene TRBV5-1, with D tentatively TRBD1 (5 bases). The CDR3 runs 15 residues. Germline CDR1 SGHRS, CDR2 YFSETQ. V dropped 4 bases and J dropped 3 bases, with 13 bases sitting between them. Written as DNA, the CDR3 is TGCGCCAGCAGCGAGGGGAGTGGAGCTAATGAAAAACTGTTTTTT. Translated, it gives CASSEGSGANEKLFF.